These 15 T cell receptor beta chains share one sample of origin, sequenced in a study of T cells after yellow fever vaccination. MiXCR, applied by TCRdb to the 5' RACE reads, yields one record per CDR3 protein. The sample shows about 320,000 distinct CDR3 sequences, around 4.4% of them seen only once. The sequencing used PBMCs, collected 15 days after the yellow fever booster vaccination. The receptors stem from a man in his late teens or twenties who received the YFV17D yellow fever vaccine.

There are a few counts of this clonotype. The CDR3 nucleotides are TGTGCCAGCACCCGGGGGAGAGCTAGCTCTTACGAGCAGTACTTC. It translates to CASTRGRASSYEQYF. This chain links TRBV5-6 with TRBJ2-7; weak D call: TRBD2 (6 bases). This CDR3 contains 15 residues. Between the trimmed V and J ends, which lost 6 bases and 4 bases, there was a span of 20 bases. Germline loops: CDR1 SGHDT, CDR2 YYEEEE.

In its sample, this clonotype was seen a few times. J is TRBJ1-1 and V is TRBV5-1; D gene ambiguous. The CDR3 length is 14 residues. Trimming stripped 0 bases from V and 0 bases from J, with 6 bases between. The germline gives CDR1 SGHRS, CDR2 YFSETQ. In DNA form, the CDR3 reads TGCGCCAGCAGCTTGGAATCGGTGAACACTGAAGCTTTCTTT. Translated: CASSLESVNTEAFF.

This clonotype was recorded a few times. The chain has TRBV6-2 or TRBV6-3 and TRBJ2-1; TRBD2 agrees at 7 bases. This CDR3 spans 13 amino acids. V trimming: 5 bases; J trimming: 7 bases; junction bases outside the gene matches: 5. Germline V gene data show CDR1 as MNHEY and CDR2 as SVGEGT. The DNA of the CDR3 is TGTGCCAGCAGTCACCCGGGGGGAAATGAGCAGTTCTTC. Encoded protein: CASSHPGGNEQFF.

This clonotype has just a few counts. This chain links TRBV11-2 with TRBJ2-7; weak D call: TRBD2 (6 bases). V was pared by 3 bases and J by 9 bases, with 15 bases between. The germline V gene encodes CDR1 SGHAT and CDR2 FQNNGV. The CDR3 sequence is 13 residues long. The CDR3 sequence is CASSLGRPGGQYF. In nucleotides, the CDR3 is TGTGCCAGCAGCTTGGGGAGGCCTGGCGGGCAGTACTTC.

This clonotype was detected many times. This sequence joins TRBV7-9 and TRBJ2-5; 11 nucleotides align to TRBD1. V shed 0 bases, J shed 1 base, and the junction held 4 bases outside the gene matches. The CDR3 runs 17 residues. CDR1 and CDR2 (germline): SEHNR, FQNEAQ (reference sequence). DNA for the CDR3: TGTGCCAGCAGCTTAGCATGGGGACAGGGGGTCCAAGAGACCCAGTACTTC. Protein product: CASSLAWGQGVQETQYF.

This clonotype was seen many times. The rearrangement uses TRBV7-2 and TRBJ2-1; D is undetermined. In germline, CDR1 is SGHTA, CDR2 FQGNSA. The CDR3 has 16 amino acids. Deletions cut 0 bases from V and 0 bases from J, with 9 bases between. CDR3 protein: CASSLAVVSSYNEQFF. CDR3 in DNA: TGTGCCAGCAGCTTAGCGGTGGTTAGCTCCTACAATGAGCAGTTCTTC.

This clonotype was seen repeatedly, ten times or more. The J gene is TRBJ1-4, the V gene TRBV5-1; 10 bases are a match to TRBD1. After removal of 4 bases from V and 7 bases from J, the junction contained 7 bases not matched to a gene. Germline-derived CDR1 and CDR2 are SGHRS and YFSETQ. This CDR3 region has 15 residues. CDR3 nucleotide sequence: TGCGCCAGCAGCGCGTCGGACAGGGGGAGTGAAAAACTGTTTTTT. Translation gives CASSASDRGSEKLFF.

The CDR3 reads CASSNPGGYTF. The DNA of the CDR3 is TGCGCCAGCAGTAATCCAGGGGGCTACACCTTC. The V call is TRBV5-1, the J call TRBJ1-2; D is possibly TRBD1 (5 bases). This CDR3 region has 11 residues. Trimming took off 5 bases at V and 8 bases at J, with 10 bases between the two ends. Germline V gene lookup returns CDR1 SGHRS and CDR2 YFSETQ.

This clonotype came up many times. V gene TRBV25-1 combines with J gene TRBJ1-1; 11 bases are a match to TRBD1. The length of the CDR3 is 17 residues. Per germline, CDR1 MGHDK and CDR2 SYGVNS. V shed 3 bases and J 5 bases; nucleotides not matched to a gene: 11. CDR3 in DNA: TGTGCCAGCAGTGATCGGACAGGGGGCGGATTAAGGACTGAAGCTTTCTTT. It is translated as CASSDRTGGGLRTEAFF.

A few counts support this clonotype. The chain links TRBV24-1 to TRBJ2-1; no clear D. Trimming removed 3 bases at V and 7 bases at J, with 9 bases between. This CDR3 is 13 amino acids long. The germline V gene encodes CDR1 KGHDR and CDR2 SFDVKD. CDR3 DNA: TGTGCCACCAGTGATCTCGGGCGGAATGAGCAGTTCTTC. Protein: CATSDLGRNEQFF.

The gene calls are TRBV12-3 or TRBV12-4 and TRBJ1-4, with TRBD1 as a possible D gene (5 bases). V shed 5 bases and J shed 4 bases, with 11 bases lying between them. The CDR3 has 14 amino acids. As DNA, the CDR3 is TGTGCCAGCAGTCCCGGGGCCCTTAATGAAAAACTGTTTTTT. Amino acid sequence: CASSPGALNEKLFF.

This clonotype was found a few times. The rearrangement links TRBV7-3 to TRBJ1-1, with D hard to call. The V gene's germline CDR1 is SGHTA and CDR2 FQGTGA. V lost 5 bases and J lost 4, with 14 bases in between. This CDR3 comprises 14 residues. CDR3 DNA: TGTGCCAGCAGCCCCGGCCTGGGGTTCACTGAAGCTTTCTTT. It yields the protein CASSPGLGFTEAFF.

This clonotype has ten or more counts. The chain carries TRBV7-2 and TRBJ1-5; 7 positions match TRBD1. V lost 5 bases and J lost 6; bases outside the gene matches: 7. Germline CDR1 reads SGHTA; CDR2 reads FQGNSA. The CDR3 consists of 14 residues. The CDR3 DNA follows: TGTGCCAGCAGCCTGACAGGGAAGGCTCAGCCCCAGCATTTT. Its translation: CASSLTGKAQPQHF.

There are many counts of this clonotype. The chain uses TRBV5-1 and TRBJ2-5; 10 bases line up with TRBD2. The germline V gene encodes CDR1 SGHRS and CDR2 YFSETQ. This CDR3 has 17 residues. After removal of 3 bases from V and 0 bases from J, the junction contained 8 bases not matched to a gene. The chain's CDR3 is CASSSAVAGGYQETQYF. DNA for the CDR3: TGCGCCAGCAGCTCGGCCGTAGCGGGGGGATACCAAGAGACCCAGTACTTC. Variable domain in full (rest from reference TRBV5-1 and TRBJ2-5): KAGVTQTPRYLIKTRGQQVTLSCSPISGHRSVSWYQQTPGQGLQFLFEYFSETQRNKGNFPGRFSGRQFSNSRSEMNVSTLELGDSALYLCASSSAVAGGYQETQYFGPGTRLLVL.

This clonotype was picked up many times. V is TRBV29-1 and J is TRBJ1-4; the match to TRBD1 covers 12 bases. In germline, CDR1 is SQVTM, CDR2 ANQGSEA. There are 13 residues in the CDR3. V lost 4 bases and J lost 8; bases outside the gene matches: 2. The CDR3 bases are TGCAGCGTTGGGGGGACAGGGGGCGAAAAACTGTTTTTT. Its translation: CSVGGTGGEKLFF.